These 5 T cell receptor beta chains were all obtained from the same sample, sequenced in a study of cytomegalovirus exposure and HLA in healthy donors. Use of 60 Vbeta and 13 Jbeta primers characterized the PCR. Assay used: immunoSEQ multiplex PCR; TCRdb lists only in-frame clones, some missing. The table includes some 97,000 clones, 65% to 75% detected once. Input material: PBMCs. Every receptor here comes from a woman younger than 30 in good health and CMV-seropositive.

This CDR3 is CASRRGGASTEAFF. For the CDR3, the DNA is TGTGCCAGCAGACGAGGGGGCGCGAGCACTGAAGCTTTCTTT. The rearrangement joins TRBV28 to TRBJ1-1, with TRBD1 matching over 7 bases. Germline trimming cut 6 bases from V and 4 bases from J; bases unmatched to any gene: 8. This CDR3 is 14 amino acids long. Germline lookup yields CDR1 MDHEN and CDR2 SYDVKM.

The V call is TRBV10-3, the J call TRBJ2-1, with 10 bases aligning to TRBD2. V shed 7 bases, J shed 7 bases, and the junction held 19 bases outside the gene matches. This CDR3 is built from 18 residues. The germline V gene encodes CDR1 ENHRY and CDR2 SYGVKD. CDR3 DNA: TGTGCCATCACTCCGGGACTAGCGCAAAGAGAGGGGAGGAATGAGCAGTTCTTC. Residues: CAITPGLAQREGRNEQFF.

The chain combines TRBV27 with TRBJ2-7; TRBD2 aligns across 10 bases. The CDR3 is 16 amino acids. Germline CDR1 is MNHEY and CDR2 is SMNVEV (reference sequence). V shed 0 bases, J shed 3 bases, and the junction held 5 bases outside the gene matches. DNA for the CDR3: TGTGCCAGCAGTTTATCCGGGACTAGCGCTGTCTACGAGCAGTACTTC. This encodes CASSLSGTSAVYEQYF.

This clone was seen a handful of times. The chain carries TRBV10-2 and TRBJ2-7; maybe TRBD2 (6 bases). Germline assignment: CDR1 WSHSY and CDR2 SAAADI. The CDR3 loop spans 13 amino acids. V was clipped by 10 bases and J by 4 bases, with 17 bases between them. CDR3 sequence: CATCLGRKYEQYF. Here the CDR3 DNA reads TGCGCCACTTGTCTCGGGAGAAAATACGAGCAGTACTTC.

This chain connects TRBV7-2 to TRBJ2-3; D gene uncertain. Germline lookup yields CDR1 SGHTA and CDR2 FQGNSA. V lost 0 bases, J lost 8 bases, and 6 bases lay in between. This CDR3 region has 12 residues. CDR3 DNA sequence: TGTGCCAGCAGCTTAGCGTCGGGTACGCAGTATTTT. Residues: CASSLASGTQYF. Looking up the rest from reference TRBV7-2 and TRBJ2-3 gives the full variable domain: GAGVSQSPSNKVTEKGKDVELRCDPISGHTALYWYRQSLGQGLEFLIYFQGNSAPDKSGLPSDRFSAERTGGSVSTLTIQRTQQEDSAVYLCASSLASGTQYFGPGTRLTVL.